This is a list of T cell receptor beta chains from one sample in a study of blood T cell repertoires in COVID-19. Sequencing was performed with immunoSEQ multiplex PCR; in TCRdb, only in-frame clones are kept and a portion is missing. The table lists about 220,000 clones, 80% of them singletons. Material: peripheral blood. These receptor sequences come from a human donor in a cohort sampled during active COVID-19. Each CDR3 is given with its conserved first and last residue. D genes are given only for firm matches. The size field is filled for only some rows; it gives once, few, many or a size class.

CDR3nt: TGCGCCAGCAGTTACGGACAGCAAGAGACCCAGTACTTC
CDR3aa: CASSYGQQETQYF
d_gene: -
j_gene: TRBJ2-5
abundance: -
len: 13
v_gene: TRBV5-1

CDR3nt: TGCAGCGCCGCGGAAGGGGACACTGAAGCTTTCTTT
CDR3aa: CSAAEGDTEAFF
d_gene: -
j_gene: TRBJ1-1
abundance: -
len: 12
v_gene: TRBV29-1

CDR3nt: TGTGCCAGCTCACCTAGTGCGGGAGGGTTTGACATTCAGTACTTC
CDR3aa: CASSPSAGGFDIQYF
d_gene: TRBD2
j_gene: TRBJ2-4
abundance: -
len: 15
v_gene: TRBV18

CDR3nt: TGTGCCAGCACCCAGCTCTGGACTAGCGGTTACAATGAGCAGTTCTTC
CDR3aa: CASTQLWTSGYNEQFF
d_gene: TRBD2
j_gene: TRBJ2-1
abundance: -
len: 16
v_gene: TRBV27

CDR3nt: TGCGCCAGCAGCTTGGGACAGCGAAGGAACGAGCAGTACTTC
CDR3aa: CASSLGQRRNEQYF
d_gene: -
j_gene: TRBJ2-7
abundance: many
len: 14
v_gene: TRBV5-1

CDR3nt: TGCGCCAGCAGCCCCGCCCAGGCCTATAATTCACCCCTCCACTTT
CDR3aa: CASSPAQAYNSPLHF
d_gene: -
j_gene: TRBJ1-6
abundance: once
len: 15
v_gene: TRBV5-1

CDR3nt: TGTGCCAGCAGCGTGGATCAGCGGAAAGAGACCCAGTACTTC
CDR3aa: CASSVDQRKETQYF
d_gene: -
j_gene: TRBJ2-5
abundance: -
len: 14
v_gene: TRBV9

CDR3nt: TGCGCCAGCAGCCAAGAACGGACAGGGCATGGCTACACCTTC
CDR3aa: CASSQERTGHGYTF
d_gene: TRBD1
j_gene: TRBJ1-2
abundance: -
len: 14
v_gene: TRBV4-3

CDR3nt: TGTGCCAGCTCACCAGGGACAGGGGACTCCTACGAGCAGTACTTC
CDR3aa: CASSPGTGDSYEQYF
d_gene: TRBD1
j_gene: TRBJ2-7
abundance: -
len: 15
v_gene: TRBV18

CDR3nt: TGCGCCAGCAGTTTTAGCACCTCCTACAATGAGCAGTTCTTC
CDR3aa: CASSFSTSYNEQFF
d_gene: -
j_gene: TRBJ2-1
abundance: once
len: 14
v_gene: TRBV5-1

CDR3nt: TGTGCCAGCAGACAGGACGGGCTGGGTGAGCAGTTCTTC
CDR3aa: CASRQDGLGEQFF
d_gene: -
j_gene: TRBJ2-1
abundance: -
len: 13
v_gene: TRBV6-5

CDR3nt: TGTGCCAGCTCACTGACGGACAGGGCAAACACTGAAGCTTTCTTT
CDR3aa: CASSLTDRANTEAFF
d_gene: TRBD1
j_gene: TRBJ1-1
abundance: -
len: 15
v_gene: TRBV18

CDR3nt: TGTGCCAGCAGTTCCCTGGGGGGACCCACCGGGGAGCTGTTTTTT
CDR3aa: CASSSLGGPTGELFF
d_gene: -
j_gene: TRBJ2-2
abundance: -
len: 15
v_gene: TRBV28

CDR3nt: TGCAGCGTTGTAGGAATTGGGGGGTGGGACACCGGGGAGCTGTTTTTT
CDR3aa: CSVVGIGGWDTGELFF
d_gene: -
j_gene: TRBJ2-2
abundance: -
len: 16
v_gene: TRBV29-1

CDR3nt: TGTGCCACCAGCAGAGATGACAATAGCGGGGGGTTCTATACGCAGTATTTT
CDR3aa: CATSRDDNSGGFYTQYF
d_gene: TRBD2
j_gene: TRBJ2-3
abundance: -
len: 17
v_gene: TRBV15

CDR3nt: TGTGCCAGCACCCGGGGACAGGGGGTTGGAAACACCATATATTTT
CDR3aa: CASTRGQGVGNTIYF
d_gene: TRBD1
j_gene: TRBJ1-3
abundance: -
len: 15
v_gene: TRBV6-5

CDR3nt: TGTGCCATCTCCGGTATTAGCAATCAGCCCCAGCATTTT
CDR3aa: CAISGISNQPQHF
d_gene: -
j_gene: TRBJ1-5
abundance: few
len: 13
v_gene: TRBV10-3

CDR3nt: TGTGCCAGCAGCGACCGGGACAGGGTGACCTATGGCTACACCTTC
CDR3aa: CASSDRDRVTYGYTF
d_gene: TRBD1
j_gene: TRBJ1-2
abundance: -
len: 15
v_gene: TRBV11-2

CDR3nt: TGCGCCAGCAGGCAAGGACAGGTGGGGGAGACCCAGTACTTC
CDR3aa: CASRQGQVGETQYF
d_gene: TRBD1
j_gene: TRBJ2-5
abundance: -
len: 14
v_gene: TRBV5-1

CDR3nt: TGTGCCAGCAGCTTAGGGGGCGCCTACAATGAGCAGTTCTTC
CDR3aa: CASSLGGAYNEQFF
d_gene: -
j_gene: TRBJ2-1
abundance: -
len: 14
v_gene: TRBV11-2

CDR3nt: TGTGCCAGCAGCGAAGCTCAAGTCGGTTATGGCTACACCTTC
CDR3aa: CASSEAQVGYGYTF
d_gene: -
j_gene: TRBJ1-2
abundance: -
len: 14
v_gene: TRBV6-4

CDR3nt: TGTGCCAGCTCACCCCTCGTGAGCAGGGGGGATGAAAAACTGTTTTTT
CDR3aa: CASSPLVSRGDEKLFF
d_gene: TRBD1
j_gene: TRBJ1-4
abundance: few
len: 16
v_gene: TRBV18

CDR3nt: TGTGCCAGCTCACCACCGGTTGGGACTAGCGGGGGACACTCCTACAATGAGCAGTTCTTC
CDR3aa: CASSPPVGTSGGHSYNEQFF
d_gene: TRBD2
j_gene: TRBJ2-1
abundance: -
len: 20
v_gene: TRBV18

CDR3nt: TGTGCCAGCAGCCTAGTTAGGGGTAGCAATCAGCCCCAGCATTTT
CDR3aa: CASSLVRGSNQPQHF
d_gene: -
j_gene: TRBJ1-5
abundance: -
len: 15
v_gene: TRBV6-5

CDR3nt: TGTGCCAGCAGCTACCCCCTGGGTAGGGGATCCTACAATGAGCAGTTCTTC
CDR3aa: CASSYPLGRGSYNEQFF
d_gene: -
j_gene: TRBJ2-1
abundance: once
len: 17
v_gene: TRBV7-9

CDR3nt: TGTGCCAGCACCGTCCCGGGACAGCCCTACGAGCAGTACTTC
CDR3aa: CASTVPGQPYEQYF
d_gene: TRBD1
j_gene: TRBJ2-7
abundance: -
len: 14
v_gene: TRBV6-5

CDR3nt: TGCGCCAGCAGTGCCCAGGGAGGTCAGCCCCAGCATTTT
CDR3aa: CASSAQGGQPQHF
d_gene: -
j_gene: TRBJ1-5
abundance: once
len: 13
v_gene: TRBV10-2

CDR3nt: TGTGCCATTGGACAGGAAGGGACTAGCGGGAGAGGCGGTGTTTTGGGCACAGATACGCAGTATTTT
CDR3aa: CAIGQEGTSGRGGVLGTDTQYF
d_gene: TRBD2
j_gene: TRBJ2-3
abundance: -
len: 22
v_gene: TRBV10-3

CDR3nt: TGTGCCACGACCGGGACAGAGAATTCACCCCTCCACTTT
CDR3aa: CATTGTENSPLHF
d_gene: TRBD1
j_gene: TRBJ1-6
abundance: -
len: 13
v_gene: TRBV10-3

CDR3nt: TGTGCCAGCAGCTTAAGACAGGGGAACACTGAAGCTTTCTTT
CDR3aa: CASSLRQGNTEAFF
d_gene: TRBD1
j_gene: TRBJ1-1
abundance: -
len: 14
v_gene: TRBV7-9

CDR3nt: TGTGCCAGCAGCTTGCTAAGCGGTTCGAGCTCCTACAATGAGCAGTTCTTC
CDR3aa: CASSLLSGSSSYNEQFF
d_gene: -
j_gene: TRBJ2-1
abundance: -
len: 17
v_gene: TRBV5-5

CDR3nt: TGCGCCAGCAGCATGGGACAGGGGGGCACCGGGGAGCTGTTTTTT
CDR3aa: CASSMGQGGTGELFF
d_gene: TRBD1
j_gene: TRBJ2-2
abundance: -
len: 15
v_gene: TRBV5-1

CDR3nt: TGTGCCACCAGTGAGACCGGGGAAGGCGAGCAGTACTTC
CDR3aa: CATSETGEGEQYF
d_gene: -
j_gene: TRBJ2-7
abundance: -
len: 13
v_gene: TRBV24-1

CDR3nt: TGTGCCAGCAGTTTTAGCGGGGGCGCCGGCTACACCTTC
CDR3aa: CASSFSGGAGYTF
d_gene: -
j_gene: TRBJ1-2
abundance: -
len: 13
v_gene: TRBV28

CDR3nt: TGTGCCAGCAGCCGTCGGTCCGGAGACACCGGGGAGCTGTTTTTT
CDR3aa: CASSRRSGDTGELFF
d_gene: -
j_gene: TRBJ2-2
abundance: -
len: 15
v_gene: TRBV7-9

CDR3nt: TGTGCCAGCAGCATTATGGGACAGACTCGGAACGAGCAGTACTTC
CDR3aa: CASSIMGQTRNEQYF
d_gene: TRBD1
j_gene: TRBJ2-7
abundance: -
len: 15
v_gene: TRBV7-2

CDR3nt: TGTGCCAGCTCACCACCTTCCGGCGGGAGGGGGAACGAGCAGTACTTC
CDR3aa: CASSPPSGGRGNEQYF
d_gene: TRBD2
j_gene: TRBJ2-7
abundance: -
len: 16
v_gene: TRBV18

CDR3nt: TGTGCCAGCAGTCCCAGACTAGCGGGGGACCCAGATACGCAGTATTTT
CDR3aa: CASSPRLAGDPDTQYF
d_gene: TRBD2
j_gene: TRBJ2-3
abundance: -
len: 16
v_gene: TRBV6-6

CDR3nt: TGTGCCATCAGTGAGGTGATCCTTAGCTATGGCTACACCTTC
CDR3aa: CAISEVILSYGYTF
d_gene: -
j_gene: TRBJ1-2
abundance: -
len: 14
v_gene: TRBV10-3

CDR3nt: TGTGCCAGTTATCTATCCCCTAATTCACCCCTCCACTTT
CDR3aa: CASYLSPNSPLHF
d_gene: -
j_gene: TRBJ1-6
abundance: -
len: 13
v_gene: TRBV12-3/TRBV12-4

CDR3nt: TGTGCCAGCAGCCGAGGACTAGCGGGGGGGCGTGAGCAGTTCTTC
CDR3aa: CASSRGLAGGREQFF
d_gene: TRBD2
j_gene: TRBJ2-1
abundance: -
len: 15
v_gene: TRBV7-8

CDR3nt: TGTGCCACCAGCAGAGATCGGACTTACCCCGAGCAGTACTTC
CDR3aa: CATSRDRTYPEQYF
d_gene: -
j_gene: TRBJ2-7
abundance: -
len: 14
v_gene: TRBV15

CDR3nt: TGTGCCAGCAGCTTAATGCGGGAAAAGGGTGAGCAGTTCTTC
CDR3aa: CASSLMREKGEQFF
d_gene: -
j_gene: TRBJ2-1
abundance: -
len: 14
v_gene: TRBV11-2

CDR3nt: TGTGCCAGCAGCACCCGCAGGGGAGACACCTACCAAGAGACCCAGTACTTC
CDR3aa: CASSTRRGDTYQETQYF
d_gene: -
j_gene: TRBJ2-5
abundance: -
len: 17
v_gene: TRBV27

CDR3nt: TGTGCCAGCAGTTCCCCGCTAGCGGGATTATATAGCAATGAGCAGTTCTTC
CDR3aa: CASSSPLAGLYSNEQFF
d_gene: TRBD2
j_gene: TRBJ2-1
abundance: few
len: 17
v_gene: TRBV28

CDR3nt: TGTGCCAGCAGCTCCCTCGTGTCTCAGGGAGGTAATACGCAGTATTTT
CDR3aa: CASSSLVSQGGNTQYF
d_gene: -
j_gene: TRBJ2-3
abundance: -
len: 16
v_gene: TRBV11-2

CDR3nt: TGCGCCAGCAGCCTCACGCGGCTACTAGCGGGGGGGGGCACAGATACGCAGTATTTT
CDR3aa: CASSLTRLLAGGGTDTQYF
d_gene: TRBD2
j_gene: TRBJ2-3
abundance: once
len: 19
v_gene: TRBV4-1

CDR3nt: TGTGCCTGGACAACAAGGGGTGATCAGCCCCAGCATTTT
CDR3aa: CAWTTRGDQPQHF
d_gene: -
j_gene: TRBJ1-5
abundance: -
len: 13
v_gene: TRBV30

CDR3nt: TGTGCCAGCAGCCAAGGACAGGGATCTGGGTCTGAAGCTTTCTTT
CDR3aa: CASSQGQGSGSEAFF
d_gene: TRBD1
j_gene: TRBJ1-1
abundance: -
len: 15
v_gene: TRBV3-1/TRBV3-2

CDR3nt: TGTGCCTGGAGTACTAGGACGGCTGAAGCTTTCTTT
CDR3aa: CAWSTRTAEAFF
d_gene: -
j_gene: TRBJ1-1
abundance: -
len: 12
v_gene: TRBV30